This TCR beta chain was sequenced during a study of blood T cell repertoires in COVID-19. Background on the study: Italy, Spain and the United States were the sources of the convalescent and acute COVID-19 samples. T cells, B-cell-depleted T cells, or PBMCs provided the cDNA or gDNA that served as material.

In its sample, this clone was seen a few times. Using immunoSEQ multiplex PCR, the repertoire was profiled, and TCRdb retains in-frame clones only, with some absent. The sample contains over 200,000 clones, 65% to 85% of which appear only once. V gave up 4 bases and J gave up 6 bases, with 13 bases separating them. The CDR3 is made up of 14 amino acids. The germline gives CDR1 SGHRS, CDR2 YFSETQ. This chain joins TRBV5-1 and TRBJ2-2; no clear D gene. The source of this sequence is a woman aged 50 to 60 with acute or convalescent COVID-19. What was sequenced was peripheral blood. The chain's CDR3 is CASSGYSTSGELFF. CDR3 in DNA: TGCGCCAGCAGCGGGTATTCGACTTCCGGGGAGCTGTTTTTT.